These 20 T cell receptor beta chains originate from one sample sequenced in a study of T cells in localized non-small cell lung cancer (dated by TCRdb to about 2020). The library was generated by the immunoSEQ multiplex PCR assay. TCRdb carries this immuneACCESS record with in-frame sequences only. Its versions omit some clonotypes, under half of them owing to an unresolved V gene in the studies checked, with the rest unexplained. For this sample there are roughly 23,000 clones; roughly nine tenths appear just once. The ten most abundant clones make up about an eighth of the sample. The source was peripheral blood, collected before any cancer treatment. The receptors derive from a male donor at least 60 years old with stage I lung adenocarcinoma.

The chain couples TRBV7-2 to TRBJ2-5; D possibly corresponds to TRBD2 (6 bases). CDR1 SGHTA and CDR2 FQGNSA come from the germline V gene. V was clipped by 1 base and J by 7 bases, with 10 bases between them. The CDR3 is made up of 13 amino acids. As DNA, the CDR3 is TGTGCCAGCAGCTTAGAGGTGGGGGGGACCCAGTACTTC. This codes for CASSLEVGGTQYF. The full variable domain, rest sourced from reference TRBV7-2 and TRBJ2-5, is GAGVSQSPSNKVTEKGKDVELRCDPISGHTALYWYRQSLGQGLEFLIYFQGNSAPDKSGLPSDRFSAERTGGSVSTLTIQRTQQEDSAVYLCASSLEVGGTQYFGPGTRLLVL.

To note about this clone: Mismatch with germline at one junction end may stem from a read error. The rearrangement uses TRBV15 and TRBJ2-3; tentative D call: TRBD2 (5 bases). Germline V CDR1 and CDR2: LNHNV, YYDKDF (reference sequence). The CDR3 spans 16 residues. The CDR3 is CAASRDSSGGRDTQYF. Here the CDR3 DNA reads TGTGCCGCCAGCAGAGATTCCAGCGGCGGTAGAGATACGCAGTATTTT.

CDR3 loop: CASSADRGAPNGYTF. The CDR3 coding sequence is TGTGCCAGCAGTGCGGACAGGGGCGCCCCGAATGGCTACACCTTC. V and J are TRBV6-1 and TRBJ1-2, with 9 positions matching TRBD1. V shed 4 bases and J 6 bases; nucleotides not matched to a gene: 9. This CDR3 is 15 amino acids long. Germline V lookup: CDR1 MNHNS, CDR2 SASEGT.

This chain links TRBV28 with TRBJ1-2, with TRBD1 matching 9 bases. Germline loops: CDR1 MDHEN, CDR2 SYDVKM. There are 13 residues in the CDR3. V dropped 3 bases and J dropped 7; count of bases not matched to a gene: 3. This CDR3 reads CASSFTGGAGYTF. Written as DNA, the CDR3 is TGTGCCAGCAGTTTCACAGGGGGCGCTGGCTACACCTTC.

The rearrangement joins TRBV19 to TRBJ1-3; no clear D. CDR1 is LNHDA, CDR2 SQIVND, per germline (reference sequence). The CDR3 loop spans 14 amino acids. Between the trimmed V and J ends, which lost 7 bases and 0 bases, there was a span of 10 bases. The CDR3 region has the DNA TGTGCCAGTACGCGGGGAGGCTCTGGAAACACCATATATTTT. Translating it yields CASTRGGSGNTIYF.

The chain's CDR3 is CASNPGNQETQYF. The CDR3 DNA reads TGTGCCAGCAACCCCGGGAACCAAGAGACCCAGTACTTC. The V and J genes are TRBV9 and TRBJ2-5, with TRBD2 as a possible D gene (5 bases). V gave up 6 bases and J gave up 0 bases, with 9 bases separating them. Germline CDR1 SGDLS, CDR2 YYNGEE. This CDR3 has 13 residues.

The J gene is TRBJ2-6, the V gene TRBV30; no clear D. The CDR3 sequence is 14 residues long. Germline CDR1 and CDR2: GTSNPN and SVGIG (reference sequence). The V and J ends lost 0 bases and 0 bases respectively, with 3 bases between them. The CDR3 region is CAWSVASGANVLTF. DNA for the CDR3: TGTGCCTGGAGTGTTGCCTCTGGGGCCAACGTCCTGACTTTC.

The J gene is TRBJ2-5, the V gene TRBV7-9, with D tentatively TRBD1 (6 bases). Trimming shortened V by 0 bases and J by 5 bases, and 7 bases separated the two germline ends. The CDR3 consists of 13 residues. The germline CDR1 and CDR2 sequences are SEHNR and FQNEAQ (reference sequence). CDR3 amino acids: CASSLAQGETQYF. The CDR3 DNA follows: TGTGCCAGCAGCTTAGCTCAGGGGGAGACCCAGTACTTC.

CDR3 sequence: CATRGSSYNEQFF. Here the CDR3 DNA reads TGTGCCACCCGCGGCAGCTCCTACAATGAGCAGTTCTTC. The rearrangement links TRBV6-1 to TRBJ2-1; D ambiguous. The CDR3 is 13 amino acids. CDR1 and CDR2 from the germline V gene are MNHNS and SASEGT. Trimming cost V 10 bases and J 0 bases, with 10 bases left between them.

The J gene is TRBJ1-2, the V gene TRBV28; 7 bases line up with TRBD1. V trimming: 4 bases; J trimming: 2 bases; junction bases outside the gene matches: 7. The CDR3 is made up of 15 amino acids. Germline loops: CDR1 MDHEN, CDR2 SYDVKM. The CDR3 loop is CASSSEQGPNYGYTF. CDR3 sequence (DNA): TGTGCCAGCAGTTCCGAACAGGGGCCCAACTATGGCTACACCTTC.

The chain uses TRBV5-1 and TRBJ1-4; maybe TRBD1 (6 bases). The CDR3 length is 14 residues. V lost 4 bases, J lost 7 bases, and 14 bases lay in between. Germline V CDR1 and CDR2: SGHRS, YFSETQ. The CDR3 region has the DNA TGCGCCAGCAGCCGGGACAATGGGGGTGAAAAACTGTTTTTT. Encoded protein: CASSRDNGGEKLFF.

This clone was recorded once. The J gene is TRBJ2-3, the V gene TRBV10-3, with 7 bases matching TRBD1. The CDR3 has 11 residues. The ends lost 11 bases at V and 3 bases at J; junction bases unmatched: 2. Germline V CDR1 and CDR2: ENHRY, SYGVKD. Here the CDR3 reads CAHRGTDTQYF. The CDR3, as DNA: TGTGCCCACAGGGGTACAGATACGCAGTATTTT.

V usage is TRBV10-2 and J usage is TRBJ2-1; no clear D gene. The CDR3 spans 16 residues. Between the trimmed V and J ends, which lost 6 bases and 1 base, there was a span of 16 bases. The germline CDR1 and CDR2 sequences are WSHSY and SAAADI. CDR3 bases: TGCGCCAGCAGGGACCCTAGGGCTGGATCCTACAATGAGCAGTTCTTC. This encodes CASRDPRAGSYNEQFF.

This clone was counted only a few times. The chain uses TRBV9 and TRBJ1-2; unclear D gene. Trimming removed 7 bases from V and 8 bases from J, with 15 bases in between. The germline gives CDR1 SGDLS, CDR2 YYNGEE. This CDR3 has 12 residues. For the CDR3, the DNA is TGTGCCAGCGGAACACTTGTAGGCGGCTACACCTTC. As protein: CASGTLVGGYTF.

The chain carries TRBV28 and TRBJ2-3, with D unclear. Germline CDR1 MDHEN, CDR2 SYDVKM. This CDR3 region has 15 residues. V lost 7 bases and J lost 0, with 14 bases in between. Here the CDR3 reads CASNTRRISTDTQYF. CDR3 sequence (DNA): TGTGCCAGCAACACTCGAAGAATCAGCACAGATACGCAGTATTTT.

The chain uses TRBV19 and TRBJ2-1; a possible D gene is TRBD1 (6 bases). The CDR3 has 15 residues. CDR1 and CDR2 (germline): LNHDA, SQIVND (reference sequence). V lost 4 bases to trimming and J lost 0 bases, with 10 bases between them. Written as DNA, the CDR3 is TGTGCCAGTAGTACCCGAGGGGGCTCCTACAATGAGCAGTTCTTC. Its protein product is CASSTRGGSYNEQFF.

The chain joins TRBV9 to TRBJ2-1, with D unresolved. The CDR3 spans 11 residues. Trimming stripped 0 bases from V and 9 bases from J, with 4 bases between. Germline V gives CDR1 SGDLS, CDR2 YYNGEE. The CDR3 loop is CASSVAGEQFF. Here the CDR3 DNA reads TGTGCCAGCAGCGTAGCTGGTGAGCAGTTCTTC. Variable domain in full (rest from reference TRBV9 and TRBJ2-1): DSGVTQTPKHLITATGQRVTLRCSPRSGDLSVYWYQQSLDQGLQFLIQYYNGEERAKGNILERFSAQQFPDLHSELNLSSLELGDSALYFCASSVAGEQFFGPGTRLTVL.

The rearrangement links TRBV7-9 to TRBJ2-1; 10 bases align to TRBD2. J was trimmed by 6 bases and V by 2 bases; bases with no gene match: 10. CDR3 length: 17 amino acids. CDR1 is SEHNR and CDR2 is FQNEAQ in the germline V gene (reference sequence). CDR3 bases: TGTGCCAGCAGCTTAACCCAATTAGCGGGAGGTCTCAATGAGCAGTTCTTC. Translation gives CASSLTQLAGGLNEQFF.

The genes are TRBV28 and TRBJ1-2; TRBD1 might be the D (5 bases). V lost 2 bases and J 4 bases, leaving 11 bases between the germline ends. This CDR3 contains 14 residues. CDR1 and CDR2 (germline): MDHEN, SYDVKM. The CDR3 here is CASSLEQATYGYTF. CDR3 DNA sequence: TGTGCCAGCAGTTTAGAACAGGCCACCTATGGCTACACCTTC.

This chain connects TRBV7-2 to TRBJ1-4; D uncertain. V was trimmed by 5 bases and J by 0 bases, leaving 7 bases between them. Germline CDR1 SGHTA, CDR2 FQGNSA. CDR3 length equals 14 residues. Here the CDR3 DNA reads TGTGCCAGCAGCCCTGCTTCAACTAATGAAAAACTGTTTTTT. Residues: CASSPASTNEKLFF.